This T cell receptor beta chain came from a study of T cells in Graves' hyperthyroidism and ophthalmopathy. RNA transcripts provided the source from which TCR beta CDR3 regions were amplified. HTBI primers drove first-round RT-PCR of the TCR CDR3. Using its own MiXCR run on the multiplex PCR reads, TCRdb lists one record per CDR3 protein. In the table there are 600,000 to 750,000 distinct CDR3 sequences, roughly 17% of which are singletons. The V end lost 3 bases, the J end lost 4 bases, and 9 bases lay between the germline ends. Looked up from germline, CDR1 is KGHDR and CDR2 is SFDVKD. The length of the CDR3 is 15 residues. Using around 10 ml of fresh peripheral blood, PBMCs were prepared. Ten or more counts support this clonotype.

The rearrangement links TRBV24-1 to TRBJ2-6; D perhaps matches TRBD1 (6 bases). The TCR comes from a man between 45 and 60 years old with Graves' hyperthyroidism. The source material was blood. In DNA form, the CDR3 reads TGTGCCACCAGTGATCTAGGACAGGGGGCCAACGTCCTGACTTTC. As protein: CATSDLGQGANVLTF.